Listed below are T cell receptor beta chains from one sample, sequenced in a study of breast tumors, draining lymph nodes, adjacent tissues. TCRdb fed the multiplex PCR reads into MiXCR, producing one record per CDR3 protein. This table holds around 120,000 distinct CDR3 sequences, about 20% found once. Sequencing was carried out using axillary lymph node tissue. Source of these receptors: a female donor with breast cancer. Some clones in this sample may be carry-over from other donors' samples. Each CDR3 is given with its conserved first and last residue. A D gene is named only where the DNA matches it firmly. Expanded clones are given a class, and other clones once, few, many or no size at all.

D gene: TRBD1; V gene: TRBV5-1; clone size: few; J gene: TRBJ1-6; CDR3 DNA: TGCGCCAGCGGCTCGGGACAGGGGGCTAATTCACCCCTCCACTTT; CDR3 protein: CASGSGQGANSPLHF
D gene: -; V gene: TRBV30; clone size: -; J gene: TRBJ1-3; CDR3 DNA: TGTGCCTGGACTACAGGGAACCCTGGAAGCACCATATATTTT; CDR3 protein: CAWTTGNPGSTIYF
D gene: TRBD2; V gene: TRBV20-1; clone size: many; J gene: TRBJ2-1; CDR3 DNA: TGCAGTGCTAGAGGCGCGGGAGGTGGATACAATGAGCAGTTCTTC; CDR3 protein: CSARGAGGGYNEQFF
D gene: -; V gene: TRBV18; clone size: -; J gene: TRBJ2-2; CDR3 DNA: TGTGCCAGCTGCCAAGGGGGTATCACCGGGGAGCTGTTTTTT; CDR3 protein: CASCQGGITGELFF
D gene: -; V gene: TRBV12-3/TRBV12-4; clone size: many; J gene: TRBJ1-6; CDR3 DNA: TGTGCCAGCAGTCAAGCATCGGATTCACCCCTCCACTTT; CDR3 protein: CASSQASDSPLHF
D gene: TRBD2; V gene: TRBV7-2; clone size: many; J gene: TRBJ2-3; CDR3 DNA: TGTGCCAGCAGCACTACTAGCGGGGGATATACGCAGTATTTT; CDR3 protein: CASSTTSGGYTQYF
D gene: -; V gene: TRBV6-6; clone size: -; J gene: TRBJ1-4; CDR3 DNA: TGTGCCAGCAGTTATGCGGGTGGTCGGGAAAAACTGTTTTTT; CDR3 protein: CASSYAGGREKLFF
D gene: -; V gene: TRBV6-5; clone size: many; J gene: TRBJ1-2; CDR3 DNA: TGTGCCAGCAGTTACGTTACTCGCGGGGGCAGGGGCTATGGCTACACCTTC; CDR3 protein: CASSYVTRGGRGYGYTF
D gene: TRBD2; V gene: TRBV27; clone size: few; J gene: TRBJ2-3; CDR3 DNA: TGTGCCAACACCGGGACTAGCGGGACCGATACGCAGTATTTT; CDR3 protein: CANTGTSGTDTQYF
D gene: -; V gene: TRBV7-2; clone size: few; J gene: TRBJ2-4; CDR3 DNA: TGTGCCAGCGGTCAGGGAATTCAGTACTTC; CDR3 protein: CASGQGIQYF
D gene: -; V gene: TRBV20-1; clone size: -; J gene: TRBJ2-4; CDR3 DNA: TGCAGTCTGGATGGGAGACTGGTCAAAAACATTCAGTACTTC; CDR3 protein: CSLDGRLVKNIQYF
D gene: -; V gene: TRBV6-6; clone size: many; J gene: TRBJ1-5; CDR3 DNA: TGTGCCAGCAGACTCGACAGTAATAGCAATCAGCCCCAGCATTTT; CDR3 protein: CASRLDSNSNQPQHF
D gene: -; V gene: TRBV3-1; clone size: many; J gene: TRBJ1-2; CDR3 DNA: TGTGCCAGCAGCCAAGACGTCTATGGCTACACCTTC; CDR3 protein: CASSQDVYGYTF
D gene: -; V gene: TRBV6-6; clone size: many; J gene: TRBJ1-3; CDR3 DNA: TGTGCCAGCAGTGTGGGCGGCTCTGGAAACACCATATATTTT; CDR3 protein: CASSVGGSGNTIYF
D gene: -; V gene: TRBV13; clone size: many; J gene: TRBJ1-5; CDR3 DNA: TGTGCCAGCAGCTTAGGACAGGGCGGCAATCAGCCCCAGCATTTT; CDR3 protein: CASSLGQGGNQPQHF
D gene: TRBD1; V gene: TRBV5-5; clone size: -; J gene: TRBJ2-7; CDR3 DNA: TGCGCCAGCAGCAACCCGGGACAGGGGGCCTACGAGCAGTACTTC; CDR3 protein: CASSNPGQGAYEQYF
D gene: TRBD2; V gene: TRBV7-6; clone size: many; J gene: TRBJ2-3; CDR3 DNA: TGTGCCAGCAGCCTAAGGCCAGCGGGAGGATCAGATACGCAGTATTTT; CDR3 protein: CASSLRPAGGSDTQYF
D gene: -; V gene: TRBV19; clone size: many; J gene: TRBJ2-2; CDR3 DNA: TGTGCCACCCGCCAGGGGAACACCGGGGAGCTGTTTTTT; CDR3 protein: CATRQGNTGELFF
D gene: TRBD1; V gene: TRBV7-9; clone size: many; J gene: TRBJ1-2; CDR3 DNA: TGTGCCAGCAGCTATTCCACAGGGGGCTATGGCTACACCTTC; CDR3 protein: CASSYSTGGYGYTF
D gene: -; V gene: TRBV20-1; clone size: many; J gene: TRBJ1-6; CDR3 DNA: TGCAGTGCTAGAGATGGGTCGGCATCCGAACCCAATTCACCCCTCCACTTT; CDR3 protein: CSARDGSASEPNSPLHF
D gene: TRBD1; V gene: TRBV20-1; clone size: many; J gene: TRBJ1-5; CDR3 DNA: TGCAGTGCAAGGGGGACAGGGGGCTTTAATCAGCCCCAGCATTTT; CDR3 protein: CSARGTGGFNQPQHF
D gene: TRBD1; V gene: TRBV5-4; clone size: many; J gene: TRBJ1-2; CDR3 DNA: TGTGCCAGCAGTCGTAAGGACAGGACGGGAGGCTACACCTTC; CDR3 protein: CASSRKDRTGGYTF
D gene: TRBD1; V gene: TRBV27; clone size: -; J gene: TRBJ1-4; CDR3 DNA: TGTGCCAGCAGTCCTCCGGGACAGGGGTATGAAAAACTGTTTTTT; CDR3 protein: CASSPPGQGYEKLFF
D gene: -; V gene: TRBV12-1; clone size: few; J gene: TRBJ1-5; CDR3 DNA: TGTGCCAGCAGCTTTTTTTACGCGGTCAATCAGCCCCAGCATTTT; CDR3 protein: CASSFFYAVNQPQHF
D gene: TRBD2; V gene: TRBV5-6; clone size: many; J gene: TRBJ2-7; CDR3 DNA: TGTGCCAGCAGCTTGGGGCGGGGGGCTTTCTACGAGCAGTACTTC; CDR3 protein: CASSLGRGAFYEQYF
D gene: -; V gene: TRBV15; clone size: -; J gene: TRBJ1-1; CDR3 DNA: TGTGTCACCAGCAGAGAATCAGGGAACACTGAAGCTTTCTTT; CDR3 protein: CVTSRESGNTEAFF
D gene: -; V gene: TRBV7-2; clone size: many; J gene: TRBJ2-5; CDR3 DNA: TGTGCCAGCAGCTTCGGGACCGACCGGTCCCAGTACTTC; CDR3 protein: CASSFGTDRSQYF
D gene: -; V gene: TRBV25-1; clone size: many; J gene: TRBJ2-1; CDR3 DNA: TGTGCCAGCAGTGACAAAAGTCGGGGGGCGCTGAATGAGCAGTTCTTC; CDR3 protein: CASSDKSRGALNEQFF
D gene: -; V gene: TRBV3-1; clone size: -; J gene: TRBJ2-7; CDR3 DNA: TGTGCCAGCAGCGAACCGGAGCTCGAGCAGTACTTC; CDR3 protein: CASSEPELEQYF
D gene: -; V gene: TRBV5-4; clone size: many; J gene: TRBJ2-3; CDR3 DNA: TGTGCCAGCAGTAATCCTACAGATACGCAGTATTTT; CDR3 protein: CASSNPTDTQYF
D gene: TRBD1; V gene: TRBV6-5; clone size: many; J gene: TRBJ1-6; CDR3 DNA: TGTGCCAGCAATTCAGGGACAGGGGGGAATTCACCCCTCCACTTT; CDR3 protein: CASNSGTGGNSPLHF
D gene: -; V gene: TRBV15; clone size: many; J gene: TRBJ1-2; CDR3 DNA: TGTGCCACCAGCAGAGGGCCATCGGATGGCTACACCTTC; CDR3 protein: CATSRGPSDGYTF
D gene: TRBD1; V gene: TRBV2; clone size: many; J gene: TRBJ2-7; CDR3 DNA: TGTGCCAGCAGTGAAGGGTATCTCAGGGGGGAGCAGTACTTC; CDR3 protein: CASSEGYLRGEQYF
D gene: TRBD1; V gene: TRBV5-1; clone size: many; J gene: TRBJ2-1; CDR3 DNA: TGCGCCAGCAGCTTCCCCTCGGGACAGGGGAACAATGAGCAGTTCTTC; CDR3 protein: CASSFPSGQGNNEQFF
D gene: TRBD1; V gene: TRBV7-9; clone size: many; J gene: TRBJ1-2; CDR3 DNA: TGTGCCAGCAGCCCAGACAGGGGATTCCCTACTACGGGCTACACCTTC; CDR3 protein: CASSPDRGFPTTGYTF
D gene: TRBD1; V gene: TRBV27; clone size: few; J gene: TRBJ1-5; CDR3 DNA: TGTGCCAGTGACAGGGTCAATCAGCCCCAGCATTTT; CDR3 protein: CASDRVNQPQHF
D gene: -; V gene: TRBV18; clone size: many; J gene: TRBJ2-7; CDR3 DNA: TGTGCCAGCTCACCTGGGAGCGGATATTACGAGCAGTACTTC; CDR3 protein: CASSPGSGYYEQYF
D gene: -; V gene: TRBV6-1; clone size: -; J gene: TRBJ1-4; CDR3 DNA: TGTGCCAGCAACCGGGCATTCGGGGAAAAACTGTTTTTT; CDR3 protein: CASNRAFGEKLFF
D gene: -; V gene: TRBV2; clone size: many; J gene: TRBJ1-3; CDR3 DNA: TGTGCCAGCAGTGAATGGGCCTCTCGAGGAAACACCATATATTTT; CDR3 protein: CASSEWASRGNTIYF
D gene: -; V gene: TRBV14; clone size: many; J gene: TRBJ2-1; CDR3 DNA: TGTGCCAGCAGCCAAGATCAGCCGGGGTGGGACAATGAGCAGTTCTTC; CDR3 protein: CASSQDQPGWDNEQFF
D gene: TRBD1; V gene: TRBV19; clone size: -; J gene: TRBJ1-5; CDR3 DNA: TGTGCCAGTAGTATGTCCCGGACAGGGACGATCTATCAGCCCCAGCATTTT; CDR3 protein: CASSMSRTGTIYQPQHF
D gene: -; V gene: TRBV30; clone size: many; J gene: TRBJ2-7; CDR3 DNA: TGTGCCTGGAGTCCAGGGACACATGCCGTCCACGAGCAGTACTTC; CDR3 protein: CAWSPGTHAVHEQYF
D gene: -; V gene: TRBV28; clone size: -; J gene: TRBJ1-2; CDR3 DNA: TGTGCCAGCAGTTTACAATATGGCTACATCTTC; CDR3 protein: CASSLQYGYIF
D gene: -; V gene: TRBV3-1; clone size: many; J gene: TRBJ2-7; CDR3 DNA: TGTGCCAGCAGCTCAGGGACGGACTCCTACGAGCAGTACTTC; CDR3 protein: CASSSGTDSYEQYF
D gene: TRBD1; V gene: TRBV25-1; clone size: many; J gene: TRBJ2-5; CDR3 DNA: TGTGCCAGCAGTGCCGGCGCCAGGGGGCGATGGGAGACCCAGTACTTC; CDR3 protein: CASSAGARGRWETQYF
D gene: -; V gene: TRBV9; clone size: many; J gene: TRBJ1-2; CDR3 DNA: TGTGCCAGCAGCGTAGCGACGGGGCCGGGCGGCTACACCTTC; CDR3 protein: CASSVATGPGGYTF
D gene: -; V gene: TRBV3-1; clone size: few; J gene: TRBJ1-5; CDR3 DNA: TGTGCCAGCAGCCAATGGGGGGACAATCAGCCCCAGCATTTT; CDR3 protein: CASSQWGDNQPQHF
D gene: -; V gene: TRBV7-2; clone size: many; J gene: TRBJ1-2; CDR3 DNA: TGTGCCAGCAGCTTAGTTGGGACGGCGACTAACTATGGCTACACCTTC; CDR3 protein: CASSLVGTATNYGYTF
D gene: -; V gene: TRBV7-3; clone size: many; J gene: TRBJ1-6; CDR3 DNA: TGTGCCAGCAGCCGGGACGCCTATAATTCACCCCTCCACTTT; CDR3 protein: CASSRDAYNSPLHF
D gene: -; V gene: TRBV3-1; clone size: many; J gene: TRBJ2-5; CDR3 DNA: TGTGCCAGCAGCCAAGATGAGACCCAGTACTTC; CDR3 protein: CASSQDETQYF
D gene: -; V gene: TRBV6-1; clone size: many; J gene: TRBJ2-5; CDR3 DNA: TGTGCCAGCACCCTCTACTTGACTAGTGCAGAGACCCAGTACTTC; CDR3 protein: CASTLYLTSAETQYF